A selection of T cell receptor beta chains follows, all from one sample in a study of OX40 agonist ivuxolimab in advanced cancers. Using immunoSEQ multiplex PCR, the repertoire was profiled, and TCRdb retains in-frame clones only, with some absent. The table records 9,500 to 12,000 clones, over 75% of them present only once. Here the sequenced sample was CD4+ or CD8+ T cells sorted from blood, taken in a trial of the OX40 agonist ivuxolimab. The receptors stem from an adult with an advanced solid tumor such as melanoma, head and neck, liver or kidney cancer. Both conserved end residues are part of each CDR3. The D gene is left open where the match is weak. Size values are once, few and many counts, or a class for expanded clones, and some rows have none.

J gene | V gene | D gene | clone size | CDR3 protein | CDR3 DNA
TRBJ2-3 | TRBV5-4 | NA | NA | CASSPGGNSDTQYF | TGTGCCAGCAGCCCCGGTGGGAATTCAGATACGCAGTATTTT
TRBJ2-3 | TRBV7-7 | NA | NA | CASSSGPLTDTQYF | TGTGCTAGCAGCTCGGGACCCCTCACAGATACGCAGTATTTT
TRBJ1-2 | TRBV4-1 | TRBD1 | NA | CASSQDPGQGGYGYTF | TGCGCCAGCAGCCAAGACCCCGGGCAGGGGGGGTATGGCTACACCTTC
TRBJ2-1 | TRBV11-2 | TRBD1 | NA | CASRDSSYNEQFF | TGTGCCAGCCGGGACAGCTCCTACAATGAGCAGTTCTTC
TRBJ2-7 | TRBV6-5 | NA | NA | CASTYGGGSYEQYF | TGTGCCAGCACCTATGGAGGAGGATCCTACGAGCAGTACTTC
TRBJ2-2 | TRBV10-2 | TRBD2 | NA | CASSEGAGGRTGELFF | TGCGCCAGCAGTGAGGGGGCGGGGGGGCGCACCGGGGAGCTGTTTTTT
TRBJ2-1 | TRBV4-1 | NA | NA | CASSRWAGEQFF | TGCGCCAGCAGCCGCTGGGCCGGTGAGCAGTTCTTC
TRBJ2-1 | TRBV27 | TRBD1 | NA | CASSPDRGVYNEQFF | TGTGCCAGCAGTCCCGACAGGGGGGTATACAATGAGCAGTTCTTC
TRBJ2-2 | TRBV27 | TRBD2 | NA | CASSFSGGANTGELFF | TGTGCCAGCAGTTTTTCGGGGGGGGCGAACACCGGGGAGCTGTTTTTT
TRBJ2-7 | TRBV25-1 | TRBD2 | NA | CASSVSLAGEQYF | TGTGCCAGCAGTGTGAGCCTAGCGGGCGAGCAGTACTTC
TRBJ1-3 | TRBV18 | TRBD1 | few | CASSSRQGGNTIYF | TGTGCCAGCTCATCAAGACAGGGAGGAAACACCATATATTTT
TRBJ2-1 | TRBV2 | TRBD2 | NA | CASSVGTSGGHEQFF | TGTGCCAGCAGTGTGGGGACTAGCGGGGGCCATGAGCAGTTCTTC
TRBJ1-1 | TRBV5-4 | NA | NA | CASSPGGESNSAFF | TGTGCCAGCAGTCCGGGGGGGGAATCTAATTCGGCTTTCTTT
TRBJ2-7 | TRBV10-1 | NA | NA | CASTLQDRPTYEQYF | TGCGCCAGTACACTACAGGACAGACCTACCTACGAGCAGTACTTC
TRBJ2-1 | TRBV10-3 | TRBD2 | NA | CAISESIAGVNEQFF | TGTGCCATCAGTGAGTCTATAGCGGGGGTAAATGAGCAGTTCTTC
TRBJ2-7 | TRBV27 | TRBD1 | NA | CASSLAGQGFYF | TGTGCCAGCAGTTTAGCTGGACAGGGGTTCTACTTC
TRBJ1-1 | TRBV19 | NA | NA | CASSMGPSSEAFF | TGTGCCAGTAGTATGGGCCCGAGTTCTGAAGCTTTCTTT
TRBJ2-1 | TRBV7-2 | NA | NA | CASSLVVSNEQFF | TGTGCCAGCAGCTTAGTTGTGAGTAATGAGCAGTTCTTC
TRBJ2-5 | TRBV27 | TRBD2 | NA | CASSRRGGQETQYF | TGTGCCAGCAGCCGTCGGGGGGGCCAAGAGACCCAGTACTTC
TRBJ2-5 | TRBV9 | NA | NA | CASSVPLVPVAGQGIETQYF | TGTGCCAGCAGCGTACCCCTTGTGCCTGTAGCGGGACAGGGAATAGAGACCCAGTACTTC
TRBJ1-6 | TRBV28 | NA | NA | CASSLALRGSPLHF | TGTGCCAGCAGTTTAGCGTTAAGGGGTTCACCCCTCCACTTT
TRBJ1-2 | TRBV29-1 | NA | NA | CSVEGGRFYGYTF | TGCAGCGTTGAAGGGGGACGGTTCTATGGCTACACCTTC